These T cell receptor beta chains were read from a single sample in a study of control samples from healthy donors and cancer patients. Using immunoSEQ multiplex PCR, the repertoire was profiled, and TCRdb retains in-frame clones only, with some absent. This repertoire shows 45,000 to 60,000 clones, roughly 92% found once; its top ten account for 3.5% to 4%. Material: blood. The receptors stem from a man in his thirties or forties in good health. Both conserved end residues are part of each CDR3. D genes are given only for firm matches. Only some rows state a clone size, as once, few, many or a class for expanded clones.

>-|TRBJ1-3|-|TRBV18
TGTGCCAGCCTCGGGGGTTCTGGAAACACCATATATTTT
CASLGGSGNTIYF
>-|TRBJ1-4|TRBD1|TRBV19
TGTGCCAGTACTACAGGGGGCCGTGCAACTAATGAAAAACTGTTTTTT
CASTTGGRATNEKLFF
>-|TRBJ2-3|-|TRBV6-5
TGTGCCAGCAGGGGACTTGGGACGATATCAGATACGCAGTATTTT
CASRGLGTISDTQYF
>once|TRBJ2-7|TRBD2|TRBV6-5
TGTGCCAGCGGGCGCGGGGGTATAGGGAGGTACGAGCAGTACTTC
CASGRGGIGRYEQYF
>-|TRBJ1-3|-|TRBV7-3
TGTGCCAGCAGCTTCTCGCCTGCCGGAAACACCATATATTTT
CASSFSPAGNTIYF
>-|TRBJ2-7|-|TRBV27
TGTGCCAGCAGTTTGGCATGGGAGGTCTACGAGCAGTACTTC
CASSLAWEVYEQYF
>-|TRBJ2-7|-|TRBV28
TGTGCCAGCAATTTTAGGGGACGGGACTACGAGCAGTACTTC
CASNFRGRDYEQYF
>-|TRBJ2-3|-|TRBV30
TGTGCCTGGAGTGTAGGGGCAGGGCGTTTCAGTACGCAGTATTTT
CAWSVGAGRFSTQYF
>-|TRBJ2-1|-|TRBV30
TGTGCCTCCAGCGGGGGATCTGAGGGGGCCGAGGATGAGCAGTTCTTC
CASSGGSEGAEDEQFF
>-|TRBJ1-6|TRBD1|TRBV16
TGTGCCAGCAGCCAAGCAGGGACAGGGCGAAATAATTCACCCCTCCACTTT
CASSQAGTGRNNSPLHF
>-|TRBJ1-3|-|TRBV5-1
TGCGCCAGCAGCTTGGAGGGTCACTCTGGAAACACCATATATTTT
CASSLEGHSGNTIYF
>-|TRBJ2-2|-|TRBV7-6
TGTGCCAGCAGCTTAGAGGCGGGGCGCAACACCGGGGAGCTGTTTTTT
CASSLEAGRNTGELFF
>-|TRBJ2-3|-|TRBV10-3
TGTGCCATCAGTGTATCGGCGGTCACAGATACGCAGTATTTT
CAISVSAVTDTQYF
>few|TRBJ1-1|-|TRBV5-1
TGCGCCAGCAGCCGGCTGGGGGGCCGAGGGGCTTTCTTT
CASSRLGGRGAFF
>-|TRBJ2-5|-|TRBV7-2
TGTGCCAGCAGCCCTCGATTGATTCAAGAGACCCAGTACTTC
CASSPRLIQETQYF
>-|TRBJ2-6|TRBD1|TRBV4-3
TGCGCCAGCAGCCAACAGGGGGCGTCCTCTGGGGCCAACGTCCTGACTTTC
CASSQQGASSGANVLTF